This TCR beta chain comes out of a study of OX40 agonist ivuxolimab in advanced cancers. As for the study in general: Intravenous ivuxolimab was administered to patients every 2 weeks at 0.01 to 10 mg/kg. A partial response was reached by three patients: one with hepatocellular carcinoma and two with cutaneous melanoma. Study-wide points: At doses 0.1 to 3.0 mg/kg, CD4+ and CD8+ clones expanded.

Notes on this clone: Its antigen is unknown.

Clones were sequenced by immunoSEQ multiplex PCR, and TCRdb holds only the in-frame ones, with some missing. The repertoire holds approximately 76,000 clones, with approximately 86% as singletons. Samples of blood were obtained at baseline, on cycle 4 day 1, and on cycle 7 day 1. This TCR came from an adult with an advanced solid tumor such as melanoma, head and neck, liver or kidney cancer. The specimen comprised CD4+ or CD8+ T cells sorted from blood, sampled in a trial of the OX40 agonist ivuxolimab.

The CDR3 spells CSVERGSGNTIYF. Written as DNA, the CDR3 is TGCAGCGTTGAACGGGGGTCTGGAAACACCATATATTTT. The V gene is TRBV29-1, the J gene TRBJ1-3, with D perhaps matching TRBD1 (5 bases). This CDR3 comprises 13 residues. Looked up from germline, CDR1 is SQVTM and CDR2 is ANQGSEA. The V end was cut by 2 bases, the J end by 1 base, with 6 bases between. The whole variable domain, remainder taken from reference TRBV29-1 and TRBJ1-3, is SAVISQKPSRDICQRGTSLTIQCQVDSQVTMMFWYRQQPGQSLTLIATANQGSEATYESGFVIDKFPISRPNLTFSTLTVSNMSPEDSSIYLCSVERGSGNTIYFGEGSWLTVV.